This T cell receptor (beta chain) was recorded in a study of T-cell reconstitution after alpha-beta-depleted transplantation in children. There are a few counts of this clonotype. The antigen is unknown. The authors prepared the TCRbeta library with unique molecular identifiers. TCRdb itself ran the PCR reads through MiXCR, one entry per CDR3 protein. The sample lists about 640,000 distinct CDR3 sequences; 10% to 15% were seen once. The CDR3 length is 15 residues. The V segment lost 1 base and the J segment 6 bases; nucleotides outside the gene matches: 12. The germline V gene has CDR1 DFQATT and CDR2 SNEGSKA (reference sequence). Study-level results: Approximately two months post-transplant, alpha-beta T cells reportedly originated from several hundred expanded graft clones. T-cell counts and diversity at one year post-transplant came mainly from newly produced T cells. Day-60 TCRbeta diversity that was high in some patients was derived from surviving recipient T cells and thymic progenitors.

The starting material was PBMCs, mostly from graft donor cells, obtained 360 days after TCRalphabeta/CD19-depleted stem cell transplant. The V call is TRBV20-1, the J call TRBJ2-7; 7 bases align to TRBD2. This receptor was identified in a male patient aged 5 to 17 who had a stem cell transplant for acute myeloid leukemia, so the T cells may come from the graft donor. The CDR3 sequence: CSARVTTSPPGEQYF. The CDR3 DNA reads TGCAGTGCTAGAGTGACGACTAGCCCTCCGGGCGAGCAGTACTTC.